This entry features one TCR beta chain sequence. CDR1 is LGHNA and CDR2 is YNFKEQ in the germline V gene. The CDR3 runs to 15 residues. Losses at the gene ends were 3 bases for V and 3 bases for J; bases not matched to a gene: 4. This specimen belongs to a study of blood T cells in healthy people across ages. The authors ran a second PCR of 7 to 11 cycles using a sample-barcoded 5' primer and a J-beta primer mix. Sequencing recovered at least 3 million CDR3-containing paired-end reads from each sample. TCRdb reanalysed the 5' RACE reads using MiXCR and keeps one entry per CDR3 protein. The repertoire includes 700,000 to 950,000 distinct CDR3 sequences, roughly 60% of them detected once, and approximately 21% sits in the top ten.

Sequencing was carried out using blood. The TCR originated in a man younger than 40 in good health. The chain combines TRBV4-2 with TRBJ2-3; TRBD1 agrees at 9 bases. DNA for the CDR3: TGTGCCAGCAGCCAGCAGACAGGGGGGACAGATACGCAGTATTTT. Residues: CASSQQTGGTDTQYF.